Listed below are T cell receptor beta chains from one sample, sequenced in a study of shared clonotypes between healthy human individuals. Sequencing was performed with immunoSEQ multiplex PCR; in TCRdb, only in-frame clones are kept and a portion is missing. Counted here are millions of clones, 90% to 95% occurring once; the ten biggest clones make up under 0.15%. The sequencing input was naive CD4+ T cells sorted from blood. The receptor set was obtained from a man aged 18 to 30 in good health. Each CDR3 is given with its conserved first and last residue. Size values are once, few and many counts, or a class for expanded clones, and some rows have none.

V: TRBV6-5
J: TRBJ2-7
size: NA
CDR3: CASSYGHGPYEQYF

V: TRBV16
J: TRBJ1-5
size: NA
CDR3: CASTHTSNQPQHF

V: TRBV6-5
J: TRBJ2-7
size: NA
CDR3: CASRVDGTGEQYF

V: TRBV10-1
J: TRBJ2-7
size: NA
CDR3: CASGSGTEQYF

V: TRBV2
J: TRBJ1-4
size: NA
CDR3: CASHTSAGSEKLFF

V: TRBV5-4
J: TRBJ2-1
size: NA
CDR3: CASSPGTGYDNEQFF

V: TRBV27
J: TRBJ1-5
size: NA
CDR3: CASSLSGFSNQPQHF

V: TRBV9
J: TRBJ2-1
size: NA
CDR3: CASGGTLAYNEQFF

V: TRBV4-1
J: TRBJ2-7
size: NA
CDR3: CASSQVTGYPHEQYF

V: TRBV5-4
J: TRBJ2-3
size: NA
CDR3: CASSPGLAGEGDTQYF

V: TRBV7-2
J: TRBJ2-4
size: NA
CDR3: CASSLELAKNIQYF

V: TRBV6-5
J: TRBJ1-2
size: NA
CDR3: CASSRDRGDSGYTF

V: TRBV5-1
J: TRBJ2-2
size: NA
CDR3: CASSLAVAGFGGELFF

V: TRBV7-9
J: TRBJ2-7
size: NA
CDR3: CASSPRGSYEQYF

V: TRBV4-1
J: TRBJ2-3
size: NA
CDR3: CASSQDPPDTQYF

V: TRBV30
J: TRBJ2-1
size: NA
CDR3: CAWSASRGQSEQFF

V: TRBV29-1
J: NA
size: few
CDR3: CSAGTLYEQYF

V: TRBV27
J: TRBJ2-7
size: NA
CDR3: CASSLFRVSSSEQYF

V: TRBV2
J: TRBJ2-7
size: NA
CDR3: CASSIPGPYEQYF

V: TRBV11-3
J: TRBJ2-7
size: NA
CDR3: CASSLRGTPYSSYF

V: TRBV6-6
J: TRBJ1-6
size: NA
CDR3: CASSYSKAGYSPLHF

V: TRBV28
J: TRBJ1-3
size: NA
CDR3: CASSLGQSSGNTIYF

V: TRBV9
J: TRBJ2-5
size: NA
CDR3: CASSAGLAGRQETQYF

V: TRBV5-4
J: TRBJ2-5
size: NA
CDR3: CASSIFRTSGGSQETQYF

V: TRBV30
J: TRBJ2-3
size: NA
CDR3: CAWSEGLGTDTQYF

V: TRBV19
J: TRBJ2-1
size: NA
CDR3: CASSSGGLVNEQFF

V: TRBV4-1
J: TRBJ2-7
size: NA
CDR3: CASSQDQGWGQYF

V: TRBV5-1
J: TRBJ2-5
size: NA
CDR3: CASSWGYSGNGETQYF

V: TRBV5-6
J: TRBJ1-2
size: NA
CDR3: CASSLGAGTYGYTF

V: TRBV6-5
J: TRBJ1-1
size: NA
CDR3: CASVSHTEAFF

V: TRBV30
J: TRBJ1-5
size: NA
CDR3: CAWSRSVGNQPQHF